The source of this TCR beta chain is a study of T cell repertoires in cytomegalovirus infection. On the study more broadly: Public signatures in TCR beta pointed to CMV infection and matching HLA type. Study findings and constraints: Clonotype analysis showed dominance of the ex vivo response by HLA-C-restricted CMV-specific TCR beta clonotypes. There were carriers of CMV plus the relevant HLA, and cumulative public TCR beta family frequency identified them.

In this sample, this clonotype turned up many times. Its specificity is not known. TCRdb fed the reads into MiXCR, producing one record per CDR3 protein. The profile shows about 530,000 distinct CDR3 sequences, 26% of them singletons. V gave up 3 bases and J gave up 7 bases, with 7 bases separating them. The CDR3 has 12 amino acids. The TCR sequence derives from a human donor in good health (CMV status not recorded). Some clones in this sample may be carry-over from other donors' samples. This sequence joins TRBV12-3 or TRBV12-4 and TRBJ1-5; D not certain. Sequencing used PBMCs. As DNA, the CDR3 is TGTGCCAGCAGTTTTGGGGTGCAGCCCCAGCATTTT. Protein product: CASSFGVQPQHF.